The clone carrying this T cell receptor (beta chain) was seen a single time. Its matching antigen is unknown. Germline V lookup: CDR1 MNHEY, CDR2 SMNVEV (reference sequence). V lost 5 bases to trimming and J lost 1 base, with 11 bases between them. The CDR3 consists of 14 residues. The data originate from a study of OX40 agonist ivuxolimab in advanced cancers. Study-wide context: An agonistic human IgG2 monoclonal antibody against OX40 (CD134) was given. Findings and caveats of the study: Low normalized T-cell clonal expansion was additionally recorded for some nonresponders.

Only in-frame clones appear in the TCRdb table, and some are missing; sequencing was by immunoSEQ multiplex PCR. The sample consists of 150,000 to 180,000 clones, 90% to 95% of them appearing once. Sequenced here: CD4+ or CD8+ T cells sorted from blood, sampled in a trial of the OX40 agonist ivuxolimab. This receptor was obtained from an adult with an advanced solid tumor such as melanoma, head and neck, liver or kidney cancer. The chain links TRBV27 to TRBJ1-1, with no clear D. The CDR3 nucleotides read TGTGCCAGCAGTCTTGGAGGCCGGAACACTGAAGCTTTCTTT. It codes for CASSLGGRNTEAFF.